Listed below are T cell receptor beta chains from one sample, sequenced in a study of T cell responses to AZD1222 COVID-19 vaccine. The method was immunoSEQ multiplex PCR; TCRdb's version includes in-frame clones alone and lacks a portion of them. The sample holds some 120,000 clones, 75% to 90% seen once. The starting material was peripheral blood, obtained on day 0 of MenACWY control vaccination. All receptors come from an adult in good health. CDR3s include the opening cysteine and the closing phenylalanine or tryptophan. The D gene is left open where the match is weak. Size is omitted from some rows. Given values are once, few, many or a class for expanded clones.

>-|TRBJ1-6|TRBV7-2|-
CASSYQWTDYNSPLHF
TGTGCCAGCAGCTACCAATGGACAGACTATAATTCACCCCTCCACTTT
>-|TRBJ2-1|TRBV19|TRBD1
CARNRTGDRSSYNEQFF
TGTGCCAGGAATAGGACAGGGGATAGAAGCTCCTACAATGAGCAGTTCTTC
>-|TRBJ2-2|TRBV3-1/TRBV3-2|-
CASSQDSNRYTGELFF
TGTGCCAGCAGCCAAGATTCGAACAGATACACCGGGGAGCTGTTTTTT
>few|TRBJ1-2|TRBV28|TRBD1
CASKFTTGDGYTF
TGTGCCAGCAAATTTACAACAGGGGACGGCTACACCTTC
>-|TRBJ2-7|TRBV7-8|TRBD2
CASSLRSWTSDEQYF
TGTGCCAGCAGCTTAAGATCATGGACTAGCGACGAGCAGTACTTC
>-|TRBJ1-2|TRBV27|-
CASSLRGSGRGYGYTF
TGTGCCAGCAGTTTACGTGGGTCGGGTCGGGGGTATGGCTACACCTTC
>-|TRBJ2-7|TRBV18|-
CASSPDSYEQYF
TGTGCCAGCTCCCCCGACAGCTACGAGCAGTACTTC
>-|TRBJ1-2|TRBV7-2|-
CASSRREGQANYGYTF
TGTGCCAGCAGCCGCAGGGAGGGGCAGGCTAACTATGGCTACACCTTC
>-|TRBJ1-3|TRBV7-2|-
CASSITTGNTIYF
TGTGCCAGCAGCATCACGACTGGAAACACCATATATTTT
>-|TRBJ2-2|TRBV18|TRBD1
CASSPRQGVTGELFF
TGTGCCAGCTCACCACGACAGGGGGTCACCGGGGAGCTGTTTTTT
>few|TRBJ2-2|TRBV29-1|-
CSVTGTPNTGELFF
TGCAGCGTCACCGGGACACCAAACACCGGGGAGCTGTTTTTT
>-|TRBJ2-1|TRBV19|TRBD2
CASRSTSGAYNEQFF
TGTGCCAGTAGATCGACTAGCGGGGCCTACAATGAGCAGTTCTTC
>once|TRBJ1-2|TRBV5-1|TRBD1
CASSWGQYYGYTF
TGCGCCAGCAGCTGGGGACAGTACTATGGCTACACCTTC
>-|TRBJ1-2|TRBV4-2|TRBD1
CASSQGQGANYGYTF
TGTGCCAGCAGCCAAGGACAGGGAGCTAACTATGGCTACACCTTC
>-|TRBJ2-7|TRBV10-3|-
CAISDFPGYEQYF
TGTGCCATCAGCGACTTCCCCGGGTACGAGCAGTACTTC
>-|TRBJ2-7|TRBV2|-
CASRMGQISYEQYF
TGTGCCAGCAGGATGGGCCAGATTTCCTACGAGCAGTACTTC
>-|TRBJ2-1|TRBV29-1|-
CSVYTRWQEVQFF
TGCAGCGTCTACACTCGATGGCAGGAAGTGCAGTTCTTC
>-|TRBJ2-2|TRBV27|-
CASSLSGGTRGTGELFF
TGTGCCAGCAGTTTATCGGGCGGGACCAGGGGCACCGGGGAGCTGTTTTTT
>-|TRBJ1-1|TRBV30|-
CAWSVRGIWGTSDTEAFF
TGTGCCTGGAGTGTAAGAGGCATCTGGGGTACGAGTGACACTGAAGCTTTCTTT
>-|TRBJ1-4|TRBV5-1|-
CASSLGGQYNEKLFF
TGCGCCAGCAGCTTGGGGGGCCAATACAATGAAAAACTGTTTTTT
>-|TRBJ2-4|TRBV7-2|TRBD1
CASSLGSGTGNIQYF
TGTGCCAGCAGCTTAGGATCCGGGACAGGGAACATTCAGTACTTC
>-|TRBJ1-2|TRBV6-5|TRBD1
CASRGGTDYGYTF
TGTGCCAGCAGGGGCGGGACAGACTATGGCTACACCTTC
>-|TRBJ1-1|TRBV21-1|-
CASAYPRDRNTEAFF
TGTGCCAGCGCCTACCCCCGAGACAGGAACACTGAAGCTTTCTTT
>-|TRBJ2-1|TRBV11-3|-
CASSLRGGSEQFF
TGTGCCAGCAGCTTAAGGGGGGGCAGTGAGCAGTTCTTC
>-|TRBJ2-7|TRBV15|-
CATSREGGPSYEQYF
TGTGCCACCAGCAGGGAGGGGGGGCCCTCCTACGAGCAGTACTTC
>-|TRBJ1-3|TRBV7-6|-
CASSFAGEGNTIYF
TGTGCCAGCAGCTTTGCAGGGGAAGGAAACACCATATATTTT
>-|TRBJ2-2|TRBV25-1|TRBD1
CASSPRQGLNTGELFF
TGTGCCAGCAGTCCGCGACAGGGCTTGAACACCGGGGAGCTGTTTTTT
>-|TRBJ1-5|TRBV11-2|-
CASSGDDRPNQPQHF
TGTGCCAGCAGCGGCGACGACAGGCCCAATCAGCCCCAGCATTTT
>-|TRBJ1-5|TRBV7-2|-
CASSLNPPGHHSNQPQHF
TGTGCCAGCAGCTTGAATCCCCCAGGACACCATAGCAATCAGCCCCAGCATTTT
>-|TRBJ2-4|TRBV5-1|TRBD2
CASTPSSGGRQNIQYF
TGCGCCAGCACCCCTTCTAGCGGGGGGAGACAAAACATTCAGTACTTC
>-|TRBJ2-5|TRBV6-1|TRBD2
CASSEYGGASGETQYF
TGTGCCAGCAGTGAATACGGGGGGGCCTCAGGGGAGACCCAGTACTTC
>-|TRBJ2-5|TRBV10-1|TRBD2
CASSDPAESGRETQYF
TGCGCCAGCAGTGACCCAGCGGAGAGCGGGAGAGAGACCCAGTACTTC
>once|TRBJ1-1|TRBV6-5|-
CASRRGGSNTEAFF
TGTGCCAGCAGGAGGGGGGGGAGCAACACTGAAGCTTTCTTT
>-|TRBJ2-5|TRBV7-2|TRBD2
CASSPGLAGQETQYF
TGTGCCAGCAGCCCGGGACTAGCGGGGCAAGAGACCCAGTACTTC
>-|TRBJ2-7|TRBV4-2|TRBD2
CASSQRSLAGANEQYF
TGTGCCAGCAGCCAGCGGTCACTAGCGGGGGCCAACGAGCAGTACTTC
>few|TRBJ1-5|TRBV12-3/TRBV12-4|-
CASSFGVIQPQHF
TGTGCCAGCAGTTTCGGGGTGATCCAGCCCCAGCATTTT
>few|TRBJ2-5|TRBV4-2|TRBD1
CASSPYGTVQETQYF
TGTGCCAGCAGCCCCTACGGGACAGTCCAAGAGACCCAGTACTTC
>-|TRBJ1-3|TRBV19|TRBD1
CASSLAGGYSGNTIYF
TGTGCCAGTAGTCTCGCAGGGGGGTACTCTGGAAACACCATATATTTT
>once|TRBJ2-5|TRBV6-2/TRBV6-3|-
CASSPLETQYF
TGTGCCAGCAGCCCCCTAGAGACCCAGTACTTC
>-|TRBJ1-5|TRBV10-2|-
CASSESGRNQPQHF
TGCGCCAGCAGTGAGTCGGGGCGCAATCAGCCCCAGCATTTT
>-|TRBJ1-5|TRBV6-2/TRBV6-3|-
CASSYYGGVQPQHF
TGTGCCAGCAGTTACTATGGGGGGGTGCAGCCCCAGCATTTT
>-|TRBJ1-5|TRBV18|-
CASSPQDGSNQPQHF
TGTGCCAGCTCACCCCAGGACGGTAGCAATCAGCCCCAGCATTTT
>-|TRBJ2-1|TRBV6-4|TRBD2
CARSGGTSGGVDEQFF
TGTGCCCGCAGTGGGGGGACTAGCGGGGGCGTAGATGAGCAGTTCTTC
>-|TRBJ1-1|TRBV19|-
CASKWRELNTEAFF
TGTGCCAGTAAATGGCGGGAACTTAACACTGAAGCTTTCTTT
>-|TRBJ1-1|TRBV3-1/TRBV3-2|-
CASSPAENTEAFF
TGTGCCAGCAGCCCAGCGGAGAACACTGAAGCTTTCTTT
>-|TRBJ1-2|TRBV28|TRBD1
CASSSPPGTGNSYGYTF
TGTGCCAGCAGTTCACCCCCCGGGACAGGGAACTCCTATGGCTACACCTTC
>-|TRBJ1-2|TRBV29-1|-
CSVGIPTGHYGYTF
TGCAGCGTTGGGATCCCGACAGGACACTATGGCTACACCTTC
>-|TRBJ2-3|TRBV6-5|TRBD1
CASTPTGVDTDTQYF
TGTGCCAGCACCCCGACAGGGGTTGACACAGATACGCAGTATTTT
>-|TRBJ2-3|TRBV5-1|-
CASSLVAGKRTDTQYF
TGCGCCAGCAGCTTGGTCGCCGGGAAACGCACAGATACGCAGTATTTT
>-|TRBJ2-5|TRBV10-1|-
CASSDRKAGQETQYF
TGCGCCAGCAGTGATCGCAAGGCAGGTCAAGAGACCCAGTACTTC
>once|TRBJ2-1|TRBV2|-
CASSRQDNEQFF
TGTGCCAGCTCGCGACAGGACAATGAGCAGTTCTTC
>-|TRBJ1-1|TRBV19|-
CASSSRHVGTPEAFF
TGTGCCAGTAGTTCCCGACACGTCGGAACCCCTGAAGCTTTCTTT
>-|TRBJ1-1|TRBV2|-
CASSEGVRLNTEAFF
TGTGCCAGCAGTGAAGGTGTCAGGCTGAACACTGAAGCTTTCTTT
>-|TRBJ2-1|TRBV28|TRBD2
CASSRALAGGYNEQFF
TGTGCCAGCAGCCGCGCCCTAGCGGGGGGGTACAATGAGCAGTTCTTC
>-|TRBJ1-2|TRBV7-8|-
CASSLARGINYGYTF
TGTGCCAGCAGCTTAGCCAGAGGGATTAACTATGGCTACACCTTC